This T cell receptor beta chain was profiled in a study of multiple sclerosis patients with progressive multifocal leukoencephalopathy. Every PCR reaction included synthetic inline CDR3 controls for all V-J pairings. The method was immunoSEQ multiplex PCR; TCRdb's version includes in-frame clones alone and lacks a portion of them. The sample gives approximately 31,000 clones, around nine tenths of which show up once; over 1.3% is in the top ten. Per germline, CDR1 LGHNA and CDR2 YSLEER. V lost 0 bases to trimming and J lost 8 bases, with 16 bases between them. The length of the CDR3 is 16 residues. Time point reported: before natalizumab initiation.

The receptor comes from a human donor with multiple sclerosis. The chain employs TRBV4-3 and TRBJ2-2; possible D gene TRBD2, 5 bases. Sequencing was carried out using PBMCs. In DNA form, the CDR3 reads TGCGCCAGCAGCCAAGAAGCGGCGCAGCGGTCGGGGGAGCTGTTTTTT. As protein: CASSQEAAQRSGELFF.